This T cell receptor beta chain originates from a study of shared clonotypes between healthy human individuals. Donors comprised healthy HIV-negative adults lacking recent acute infections or vaccinations. For genomic DNA, unsorted samples relied on roughly 100 million PBMCs. This CDR3 is built from 13 residues. With V trimmed by 4 bases and J by 7 bases, 5 bases remained unmatched. Germline values: CDR1 SGHRS, CDR2 YFSETQ. Ten immunoSEQ deep assay plates were used to sequence the DNA of unsorted PBMCs. How the authors handled the data: As immunoSEQ supplied junction-only sequences (without quality scores), filtering differed. The table came from immunoSEQ multiplex PCR; TCRdb's copy has only in-frame clones and leaves some out. V, J and clone size derive from that table, while D and trimming were established from the DNA sequence. The sample carries approximately 500,000 clones, 79% recorded once.

This clone was picked up a small number of times. The V and J genes are TRBV5-1 and TRBJ2-1; 7 nucleotides line up with TRBD2. What was sequenced was PBMCs. This clonotype was sampled from a woman between 40 and 55 years old in good health. Some clones in this sample may be carry-over from other donors' samples. CDR3 sequence (DNA): TGCGCCAGCAGCCCTAGCGGTTTTAATGAGCAGTTCTTC. It yields the protein CASSPSGFNEQFF. The complete variable domain, with remaining parts taken from reference TRBV5-1 and TRBJ2-1, reads KAGVTQTPRYLIKTRGQQVTLSCSPISGHRSVSWYQQTPGQGLQFLFEYFSETQRNKGNFPGRFSGRQFSNSRSEMNVSTLELGDSALYLCASSPSGFNEQFFGPGTRLTVL.